These 28 T cell receptor beta chains were sequenced from one sample in a study of T cell changes during pregnancy in multiple sclerosis. Only in-frame clones appear in the TCRdb table, and some are missing; sequencing was by immunoSEQ multiplex PCR. The table includes around 100,000 clones, about 94% detected once. The sequencing used peripheral blood, collected in the third trimester of pregnancy. The receptors shown here come from a female donor with multiple sclerosis, enrolled in a pregnancy study.

The chain employs TRBV6-6 and TRBJ2-5; D ambiguous. TRBJ2-7 matches the DNA end more closely, so the J call is doubtful. The CDR3 spans 13 residues. Looked up from germline, CDR1 is MNHNY and CDR2 is SVGAGI (reference sequence). Here the CDR3 DNA reads TGTGCCAGCAGTTATACGTCAGGCTACGAGCAGTACTTC. Its protein is CASSYTSGYEQYF.

The chain couples TRBV7-3 to TRBJ1-1; D uncertain. The ends were cut back, 0 bases at V and 1 base at J, with 6 bases in the middle. Germline V gene data show CDR1 as SGHTA and CDR2 as FQGTGA. This CDR3 has 14 amino acids. The CDR3 is CASSLTAKNTEAFF. CDR3 coding DNA: TGTGCCAGCAGCTTAACAGCGAAGAACACTGAAGCTTTCTTT.

The chain links TRBV7-3 to TRBJ2-3, with 9 bases identical to TRBD2. V gave up 5 bases and J gave up 3 bases; unmatched junction bases: 12. CDR3 size: 17 residues. CDR1 SGHTA and CDR2 FQGTGA come from the germline V gene. The CDR3 nucleotides read TGTGCCAGCAGCCAAGAGTACAGCGGGAGGTCTACAGATACGCAGTATTTT. Protein: CASSQEYSGRSTDTQYF.

This clone was recorded only once. This chain joins TRBV29-1 and TRBJ2-5; no reliable D call. Germline V gene lookup returns CDR1 SQVTM and CDR2 ANQGSEA. The CDR3 covers 11 residues. Trimming stripped 1 base from V and 4 bases from J, with 4 bases between. This CDR3 reads CSVEVGETQYF. The CDR3 nucleotides are TGCAGCGTTGAAGTCGGAGAGACCCAGTACTTC.

The chain joins TRBV6-1 to TRBJ2-7; weak D call: TRBD2 (5 bases). Trimming left V 3 bases short and J 0 bases short, with 15 bases between. The CDR3 length is 16 residues. The V gene's germline CDR1 is MNHNS and CDR2 SASEGT. CDR3 sequence: CASSEGEGAPSYEQYF. CDR3 nucleotides: TGTGCCAGCAGTGAGGGCGAGGGTGCACCCTCCTACGAGCAGTACTTC.

The chain uses TRBV5-1 and TRBJ1-4; the D gene is possibly TRBD1 (5 bases). Trimming removed 3 bases at V and 5 bases at J, with 14 bases between. Per the germline V gene, CDR1 is SGHRS and CDR2 is YFSETQ. The CDR3 totals 15 residues. The CDR3 bases are TGCGCCAGCAGCTACTCGACAGCCGGGAATGAAAAACTGTTTTTT. Encoded protein: CASSYSTAGNEKLFF.

The V and J genes are TRBV12-2 and TRBJ1-6; TRBD1 is the table's D call and was not checked against the DNA. TRBV12-2 is a listed pseudogene. This CDR3 contains 15 residues. The CDR3 DNA sequence: TGTGCAAGTCGCTTAGCGTCCCGGACAGGGCGACCCCTCCACTTT. Residues: CASRLASRTGRPLHF.

The chain uses TRBV13 and TRBJ2-5; 8 bases are shared with TRBD2. CDR1 is PRHDT and CDR2 is FYEKMQ in the germline V gene (reference sequence). Trimming removed 1 base from V and 1 base from J; junction bases left unmatched: 5. The CDR3 loop spans 16 amino acids. Written as DNA, the CDR3 is TGTGCCAGCAGCTTAGCGGTGCTAGCGGGCCAAGAGACCCAGTACTTC. Protein sequence: CASSLAVLAGQETQYF.

The V call is TRBV7-3, the J call TRBJ2-2, with D tentatively TRBD2 (7 bases). V was clipped by 5 bases and J by 4 bases, with 26 bases between them. Germline CDR1 reads SGHTA; CDR2 reads FQGTGA. The CDR3 length is 19 residues. CDR3 protein: CASSLHASGGVGSTGELFF. For the CDR3, the DNA is TGTGCCAGCAGCCTTCACGCCTCGGGGGGCGTCGGGAGCACCGGGGAGCTGTTTTTT.

The J gene is TRBJ1-5, the V gene TRBV19; the D gene is possibly TRBD1 (6 bases). Germline CDR1 and CDR2: LNHDA and SQIVND (reference sequence). V was clipped by 3 bases and J by 4 bases, with 13 bases between them. The CDR3 runs to 15 residues. CDR3 coding DNA: TGTGCCAGTAGTATCGGTGCAGGGGAGAATCAGCCCCAGCATTTT. Translation: CASSIGAGENQPQHF. The complete variable domain, with remaining parts taken from reference TRBV19 and TRBJ1-5, reads DGGITQSPKYLFRKEGQNVTLSCEQNLNHDAMYWYRQDPGQGLRLIYYSQIVNDFQKGDIAEGYSVSREKKESFPLTVTSAQKNPTAFYLCASSIGAGENQPQHFGDGTRLSIL.

The chain has TRBV19 and TRBJ1-2; maybe TRBD1 (5 bases). Germline V gene data show CDR1 as LNHDA and CDR2 as SQIVND (reference sequence). This CDR3 has 15 residues. The germline V and J ends were trimmed by 0 bases and 8 bases, with 16 bases remaining between them. CDR3: CASSIERDSSSGYTF. Written as DNA, the CDR3 is TGTGCCAGTAGTATAGAACGGGACTCCTCATCGGGCTACACCTTC.

The chain carries TRBV18 and TRBJ2-7; the match to TRBD1 covers 8 bases. V gave up 3 bases and J gave up 7 bases; unmatched junction bases: 11. The CDR3 length is 15 residues. In germline, CDR1 is KGHSH, CDR2 LQKENI. The CDR3, as DNA: TGTGCCAGCTCACCCCGTGACCGGGACAGGAGGGAGCAGTACTTC. It codes for CASSPRDRDRREQYF.

This clone has just a few counts. The chain employs TRBV29-1 and TRBJ1-1; D may be TRBD1 (6 bases). The CDR3 has 14 residues. Germline assignment: CDR1 SQVTM and CDR2 ANQGSEA. Trimming removed 1 base from V and 3 bases from J, with 12 bases in between. The CDR3 sequence: CSVEVQGGHTEAFF. The CDR3 nucleotides are TGCAGCGTTGAAGTACAGGGTGGTCACACTGAAGCTTTCTTT.

The chain is built from TRBV28 and TRBJ2-2; 9 nucleotides agree with TRBD1. The CDR3 extends over 14 amino acids. V lost 8 bases, J lost 4 bases, and 5 bases stayed unmatched. The germline gives CDR1 MDHEN, CDR2 SYDVKM. The DNA of the CDR3 is TGTGCCAGCTTCCCACAGGGGGCCACCGGGGAGCTGTTTTTT. Encoded protein: CASFPQGATGELFF.

The gene calls are TRBV6-1 and TRBJ2-1, with 7 positions matching TRBD1. Germline values: CDR1 MNHNS, CDR2 SASEGT. The CDR3 has 14 amino acids. V lost 4 bases to trimming and J lost 4 bases; unmatched junction nucleotides: 4. The CDR3 DNA follows: TGTGCCAGCAGTGGGGGACAGCCTTACAATGAGCAGTTCTTC. It specifies CASSGGQPYNEQFF.

This sequence joins TRBV5-4 and TRBJ2-1, with 9 bases identical to TRBD1. The J segment lost 2 bases and the V segment lost 5 bases, leaving 5 bases of the junction unmatched. This CDR3 is built from 15 residues. CDR1 and CDR2 (germline): SGHNT, YYREEE (reference sequence). CDR3: CASRKDRGTYNEQFF. The CDR3 DNA sequence: TGTGCCAGCAGAAAGGACAGGGGCACCTACAATGAGCAGTTCTTC.

The rearrangement uses TRBV5-4 and TRBJ2-1, with 7 positions matching TRBD1. CDR1 and CDR2 from the germline V gene are SGHNT and YYREEE (reference sequence). This CDR3 has 13 amino acids. Germline trimming cut 4 bases from V and 6 bases from J; bases unmatched to any gene: 4. CDR3 bases: TGTGCCAGCAGCCGGGACAGCCCCAATGAGCAGTTCTTC. It codes for CASSRDSPNEQFF.

The chain's CDR3 is CASSVWSADEQFF. The CDR3 DNA reads as TGTGCCAGCAGCGTATGGAGTGCGGATGAGCAGTTCTTC. The chain couples TRBV9 to TRBJ2-1; D uncertain. The CDR3 is made up of 13 amino acids. Germline assignment: CDR1 SGDLS and CDR2 YYNGEE. The V end was cut by 1 base, the J end by 8 bases, with 10 bases between.

This chain links TRBV5-4 with TRBJ2-7; 8 bases line up with TRBD1. The germline V gene has CDR1 SGHNT and CDR2 YYREEE (reference sequence). Unmatched junction bases numbered 11, after V lost 4 bases and J lost 5 bases. This CDR3 region has 15 residues. Here the CDR3 reads CASSERTGSMNEQYF. The CDR3 DNA sequence: TGTGCCAGCAGCGAAAGGACAGGGAGTATGAACGAGCAGTACTTC.

In this sample, this clone turned up once. This chain links TRBV30 with TRBJ1-2, with 10 bases lining up with TRBD1. Germline V lookup: CDR1 GTSNPN, CDR2 SVGIG (reference sequence). The junction had 12 bases not matched to a gene; V was cut back by 2 bases and J by 3 bases. This CDR3 is built from 17 residues. CDR3 residues: CAWSTNPGQGTDYGYTF. The CDR3 bases are TGTGCCTGGAGTACCAATCCGGGACAGGGGACCGACTATGGCTACACCTTC.

This chain joins TRBV19 and TRBJ1-2, with D perhaps TRBD1 (5 bases). V was shortened by 1 base and J by 3 bases, with 9 bases between the two germline ends. Germline V lookup: CDR1 LNHDA, CDR2 SQIVND (reference sequence). The CDR3 is made up of 14 amino acids. This chain's CDR3 is CASSIGGFDYGYTF. DNA of the CDR3: TGTGCCAGTAGTATAGGGGGCTTCGACTATGGCTACACCTTC.

The gene calls are TRBV5-1 and TRBJ2-2, with 8 bases aligning to TRBD1. The CDR3 sequence is 15 residues long. Germline assignment: CDR1 SGHRS and CDR2 YFSETQ. V lost 3 bases, J lost 0 bases, and 1 base stayed unmatched. CDR3 sequence reads: CASSWTGPNTGELFF. CDR3 DNA: TGCGCCAGCAGCTGGACAGGGCCGAACACCGGGGAGCTGTTTTTT. Full variable domain (outside the CDR3, taken from reference TRBV5-1 and TRBJ2-2): KAGVTQTPRYLIKTRGQQVTLSCSPISGHRSVSWYQQTPGQGLQFLFEYFSETQRNKGNFPGRFSGRQFSNSRSEMNVSTLELGDSALYLCASSWTGPNTGELFFGEGSRLTVL.

This chain links TRBV29-1 with TRBJ1-2; the D is unclear. CDR1 is SQVTM, CDR2 ANQGSEA, per germline. V lost 7 bases to trimming and J lost 2 bases, with 11 bases between them. The CDR3 extends over 12 amino acids. The CDR3 loop is CSARSGNYGYTF. CDR3 in DNA: TGCAGCGCACGATCCGGGAACTATGGCTACACCTTC.

The rearrangement uses TRBV5-1 and TRBJ2-7; the D is unclear. V was pared by 4 bases and J by 5 bases, with 25 bases between. Germline V gene data show CDR1 as SGHRS and CDR2 as YFSETQ. This CDR3 has 17 residues. The CDR3 sequence is CASSRLFEVLSTDEQYF. CDR3 nucleotides: TGCGCCAGCAGCAGACTCTTTGAGGTTCTATCTACGGACGAGCAGTACTTC.

This clone showed up just a few times. The chain links TRBV4-1 to TRBJ1-6, with TRBD1 matching 11 bases. The germline CDR1 and CDR2 sequences are MGHRA and YSYEKL. This CDR3 is built from 15 residues. The V segment lost 4 bases and the J segment 10 bases; nucleotides outside the gene matches: 6. DNA of the CDR3: TGCGCCAGCAGCCGAGGACAGGGGGCAGGCTCACCCCTCCACTTT. Its protein product is CASSRGQGAGSPLHF.

The V and J genes are TRBV7-3 and TRBJ2-5, with 8 bases lining up with TRBD2. CDR1 and CDR2 (germline): SGHTA, FQGTGA. The V gene end was trimmed by 5 bases and the J gene end by 4 bases; junction bases not matched to a gene: 9. The CDR3 contains 15 residues. CDR3 in amino acids: CASSLGLAGTETQYF. CDR3 nucleotides: TGTGCCAGCAGCCTCGGACTAGCTGGGACAGAGACCCAGTACTTC.

The CDR3 DNA reads TGTGCCAGCAGCCAAAGCAGGGCGACCGAGCAGTACTTC. The encoded protein is CASSQSRATEQYF. V usage is TRBV14 and J usage is TRBJ2-7; D is perhaps TRBD1 (5 bases). The CDR3 extends over 13 amino acids. V was pared by 2 bases and J by 6 bases, with 11 bases between. Germline CDR1 is SGHDN and CDR2 is FVKESK.

V gene TRBV9 combines with J gene TRBJ1-1, with D unclear. The CDR3 length is 17 residues. V was shortened by 0 bases and J by 4 bases, with 19 bases between the two germline ends. Per germline, CDR1 SGDLS and CDR2 YYNGEE. For the CDR3, the DNA is TGTGCCAGCAGCGTAGCTCCAGCCTCGAGGAGAGGCACTGAAGCTTTCTTT. Protein sequence: CASSVAPASRRGTEAFF.